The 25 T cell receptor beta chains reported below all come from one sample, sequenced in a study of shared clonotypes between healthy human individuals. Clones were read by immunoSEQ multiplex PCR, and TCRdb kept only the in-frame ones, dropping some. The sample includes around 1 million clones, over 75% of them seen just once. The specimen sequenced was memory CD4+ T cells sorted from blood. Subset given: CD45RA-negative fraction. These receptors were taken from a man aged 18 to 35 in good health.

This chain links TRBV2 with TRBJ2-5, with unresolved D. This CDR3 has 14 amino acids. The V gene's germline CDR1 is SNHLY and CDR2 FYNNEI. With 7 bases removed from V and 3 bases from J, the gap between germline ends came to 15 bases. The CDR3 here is CASNQMVQEETQYF. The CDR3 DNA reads TGTGCCAGCAACCAGATGGTCCAAGAAGAGACCCAGTACTTC.

The DNA of the CDR3 is TGTGCCAGCAGCAAGGGGCCTGGCTATGGCTACACCTTC. This encodes CASSKGPGYGYTF. The chain uses TRBV25-1 and TRBJ1-2, with D tentatively TRBD1 (5 bases). V gave up 6 bases and J gave up 4 bases, with 12 bases separating them. The CDR3 length is 13 residues. Germline lookup yields CDR1 MGHDK and CDR2 SYGVNS.

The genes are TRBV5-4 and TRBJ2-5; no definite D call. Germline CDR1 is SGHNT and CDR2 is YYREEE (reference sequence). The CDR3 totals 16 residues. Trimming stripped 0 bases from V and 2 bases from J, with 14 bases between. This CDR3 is CASSLGLGRPQETQYF. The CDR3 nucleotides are TGTGCCAGCAGCTTGGGATTAGGTAGGCCTCAAGAGACCCAGTACTTC.

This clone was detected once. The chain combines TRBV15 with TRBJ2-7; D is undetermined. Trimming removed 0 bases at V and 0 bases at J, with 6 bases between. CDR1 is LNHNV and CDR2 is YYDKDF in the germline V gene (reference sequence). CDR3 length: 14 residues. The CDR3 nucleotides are TGTGCCACCAGCAGAGAGAGAGACTCCTACGAGCAGTACTTC. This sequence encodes CATSRERDSYEQYF.

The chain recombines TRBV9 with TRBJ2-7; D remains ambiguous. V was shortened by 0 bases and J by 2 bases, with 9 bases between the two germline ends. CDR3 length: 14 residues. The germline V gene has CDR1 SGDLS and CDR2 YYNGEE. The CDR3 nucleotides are TGTGCCAGCAGCGTAGCAGTGATCCCCTACGAGCAGTACTTC. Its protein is CASSVAVIPYEQYF.

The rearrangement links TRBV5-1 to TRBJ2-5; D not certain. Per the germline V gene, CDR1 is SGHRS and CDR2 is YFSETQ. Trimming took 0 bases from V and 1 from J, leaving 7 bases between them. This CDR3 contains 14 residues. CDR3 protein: CASSLGTIQETQYF. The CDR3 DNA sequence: TGCGCCAGCAGCTTGGGGACGATCCAAGAGACCCAGTACTTC.

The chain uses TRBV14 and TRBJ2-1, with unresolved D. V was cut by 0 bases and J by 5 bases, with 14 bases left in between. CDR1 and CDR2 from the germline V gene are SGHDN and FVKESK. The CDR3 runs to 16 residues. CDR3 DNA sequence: TGTGCCAGCAGCCAAGATATAAGGCAGAGAGACAATGAGCAGTTCTTC. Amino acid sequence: CASSQDIRQRDNEQFF.

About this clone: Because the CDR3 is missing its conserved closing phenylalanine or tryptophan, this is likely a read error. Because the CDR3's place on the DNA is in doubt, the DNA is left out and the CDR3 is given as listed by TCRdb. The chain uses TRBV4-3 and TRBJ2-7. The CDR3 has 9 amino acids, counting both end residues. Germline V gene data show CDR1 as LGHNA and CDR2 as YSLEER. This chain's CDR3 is CASSLTSRT.

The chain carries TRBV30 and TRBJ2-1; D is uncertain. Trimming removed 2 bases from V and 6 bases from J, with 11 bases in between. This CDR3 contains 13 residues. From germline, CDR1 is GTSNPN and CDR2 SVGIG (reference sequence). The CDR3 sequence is CAWSRSPGNEQFF. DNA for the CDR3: TGTGCCTGGAGTCGGTCCCCGGGCAATGAGCAGTTCTTC.

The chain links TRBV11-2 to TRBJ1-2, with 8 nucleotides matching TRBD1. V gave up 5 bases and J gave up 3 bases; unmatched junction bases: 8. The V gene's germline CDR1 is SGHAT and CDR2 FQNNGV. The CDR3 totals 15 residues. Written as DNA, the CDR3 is TGTGCCAGCAGCCCGGCCGCAGGGGGCCACTATGGCTACACCTTC. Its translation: CASSPAAGGHYGYTF.

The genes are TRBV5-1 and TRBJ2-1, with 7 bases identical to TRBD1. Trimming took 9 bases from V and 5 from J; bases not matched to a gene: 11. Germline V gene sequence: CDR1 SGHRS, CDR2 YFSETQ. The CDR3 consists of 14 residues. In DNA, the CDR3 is TGCGCCACCCAGTCAACCGGGACAGACAATGAGCAGTTCTTC. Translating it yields CATQSTGTDNEQFF.

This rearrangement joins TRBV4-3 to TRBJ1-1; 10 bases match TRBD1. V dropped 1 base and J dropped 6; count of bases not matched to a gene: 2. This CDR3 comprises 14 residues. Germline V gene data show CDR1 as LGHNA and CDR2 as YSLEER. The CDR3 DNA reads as TGCGCCAGCAGCCAAGGACAGGGGGCGGCTGAAGCTTTCTTT. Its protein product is CASSQGQGAAEAFF.

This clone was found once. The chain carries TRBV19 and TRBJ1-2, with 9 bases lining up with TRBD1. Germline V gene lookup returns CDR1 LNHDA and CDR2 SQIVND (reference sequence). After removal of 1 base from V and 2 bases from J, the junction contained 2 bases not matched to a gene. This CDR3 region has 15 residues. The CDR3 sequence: CASSIVTGGNYGYTF. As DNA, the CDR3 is TGTGCCAGTAGTATAGTAACAGGGGGCAACTATGGCTACACCTTC. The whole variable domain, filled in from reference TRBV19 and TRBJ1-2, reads DGGITQSPKYLFRKEGQNVTLSCEQNLNHDAMYWYRQDPGQGLRLIYYSQIVNDFQKGDIAEGYSVSREKKESFPLTVTSAQKNPTAFYLCASSIVTGGNYGYTFGSGTRLTVV.

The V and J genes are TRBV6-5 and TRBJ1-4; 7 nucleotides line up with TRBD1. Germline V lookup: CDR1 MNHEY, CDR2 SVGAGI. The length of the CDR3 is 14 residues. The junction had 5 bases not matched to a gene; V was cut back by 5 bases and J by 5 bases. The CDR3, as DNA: TGTGCCAGCAGTACTTACAGGGGCAATGAAAAACTGTTTTTT. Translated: CASSTYRGNEKLFF.

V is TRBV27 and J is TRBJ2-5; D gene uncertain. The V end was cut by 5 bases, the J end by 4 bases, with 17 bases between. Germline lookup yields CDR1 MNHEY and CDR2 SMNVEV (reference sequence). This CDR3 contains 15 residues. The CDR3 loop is CASSAMLASRETQYF. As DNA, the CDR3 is TGTGCCAGCAGTGCTATGTTAGCCTCTAGAGAGACCCAGTACTTC.

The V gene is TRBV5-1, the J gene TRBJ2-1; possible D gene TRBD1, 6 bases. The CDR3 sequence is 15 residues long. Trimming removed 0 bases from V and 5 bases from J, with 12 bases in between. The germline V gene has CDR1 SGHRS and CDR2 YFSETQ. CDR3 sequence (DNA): TGCGCCAGCAGCTTGGTGGGCAGGGGTGACAATGAGCAGTTCTTC. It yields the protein CASSLVGRGDNEQFF.

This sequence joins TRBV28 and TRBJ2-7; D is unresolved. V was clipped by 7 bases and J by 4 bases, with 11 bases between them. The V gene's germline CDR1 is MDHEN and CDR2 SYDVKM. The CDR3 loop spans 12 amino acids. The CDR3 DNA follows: TGTGCCAGCACAAAAACACCGTACGAGCAGTACTTC. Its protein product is CASTKTPYEQYF.

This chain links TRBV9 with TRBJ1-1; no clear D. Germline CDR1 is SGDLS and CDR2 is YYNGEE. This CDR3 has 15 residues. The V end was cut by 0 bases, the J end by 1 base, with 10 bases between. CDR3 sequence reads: CASSVATSPNTEAFF. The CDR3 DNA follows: TGTGCCAGCAGCGTAGCCACATCCCCGAACACTGAAGCTTTCTTT.

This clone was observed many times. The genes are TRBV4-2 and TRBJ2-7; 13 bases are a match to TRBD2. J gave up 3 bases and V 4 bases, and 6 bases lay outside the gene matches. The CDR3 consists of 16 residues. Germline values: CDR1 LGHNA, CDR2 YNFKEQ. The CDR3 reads CASSLDGTSGNYEQYF. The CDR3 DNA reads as TGTGCCAGCAGCCTCGACGGGACTAGCGGGAACTACGAGCAGTACTTC.

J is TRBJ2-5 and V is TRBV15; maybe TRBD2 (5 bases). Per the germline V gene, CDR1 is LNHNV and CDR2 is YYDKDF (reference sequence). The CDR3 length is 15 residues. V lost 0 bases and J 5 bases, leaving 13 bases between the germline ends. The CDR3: CATSRELVNLETQYF. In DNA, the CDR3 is TGTGCCACCAGCAGAGAACTAGTTAATTTGGAGACCCAGTACTTC.

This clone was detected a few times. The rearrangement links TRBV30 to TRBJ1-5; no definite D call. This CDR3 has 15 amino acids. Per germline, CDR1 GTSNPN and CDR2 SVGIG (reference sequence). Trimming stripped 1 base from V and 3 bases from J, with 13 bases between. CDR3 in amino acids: CAWSEEGVYNQPQHF. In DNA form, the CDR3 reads TGTGCCTGGAGTGAAGAGGGTGTTTACAATCAGCCCCAGCATTTT.

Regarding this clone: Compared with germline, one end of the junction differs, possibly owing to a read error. Here the CDR3 reads CASNLGISLTEAFF. In nucleotides, the CDR3 is TGTGCCAGCAACTTAGGGATCAGCCTCACTGAAGCTTTCTTT. V and J are TRBV7-2 and TRBJ1-1, with D hard to call. The germline V gene encodes CDR1 SGHTA and CDR2 FQGNSA. CDR3 length equals 14 residues.

The CDR3 DNA reads TGTGCCTGGAGTGCCGGGACAGGGCTTGGAAACACCATATATTTT. The encoded protein is CAWSAGTGLGNTIYF. The J gene is TRBJ1-3, the V gene TRBV30; 9 bases are shared with TRBD1. V lost 1 base and J lost 3; bases outside the gene matches: 4. CDR3 size: 15 residues. Germline CDR1 is GTSNPN and CDR2 is SVGIG (reference sequence).

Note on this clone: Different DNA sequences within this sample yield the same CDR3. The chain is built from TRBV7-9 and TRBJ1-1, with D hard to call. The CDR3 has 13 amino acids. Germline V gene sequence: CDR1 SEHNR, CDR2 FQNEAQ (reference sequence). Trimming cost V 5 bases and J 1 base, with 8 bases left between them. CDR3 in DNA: TGTGCCAGCAGCCCTTCCGGGAACACTGAAGCTTTCTTT. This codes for CASSPSGNTEAFF.

The CDR3 region has the DNA TGCGCCAGCAGCATTTCAGGGACTAGCAGATACAATGAGCAGTTCTTC. It encodes CASSISGTSRYNEQFF. The chain uses TRBV5-1 and TRBJ2-1; 9 nucleotides line up with TRBD2. This CDR3 contains 16 residues. J was trimmed by 4 bases and V by 4 bases; bases with no gene match: 9. Germline CDR1 reads SGHRS; CDR2 reads YFSETQ.